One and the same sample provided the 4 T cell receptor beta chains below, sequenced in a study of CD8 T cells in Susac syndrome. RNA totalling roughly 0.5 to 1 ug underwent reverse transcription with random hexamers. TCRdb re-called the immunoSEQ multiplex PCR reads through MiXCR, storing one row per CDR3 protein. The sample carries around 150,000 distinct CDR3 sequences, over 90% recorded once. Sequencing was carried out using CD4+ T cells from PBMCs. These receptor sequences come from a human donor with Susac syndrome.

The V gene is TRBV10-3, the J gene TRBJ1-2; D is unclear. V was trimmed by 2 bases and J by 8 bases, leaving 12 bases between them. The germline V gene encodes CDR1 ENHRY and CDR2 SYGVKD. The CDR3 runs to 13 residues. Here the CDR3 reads CAISEGPQEGYTF. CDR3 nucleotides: TGTGCCATCAGTGAGGGACCCCAGGAGGGCTACACCTTC.

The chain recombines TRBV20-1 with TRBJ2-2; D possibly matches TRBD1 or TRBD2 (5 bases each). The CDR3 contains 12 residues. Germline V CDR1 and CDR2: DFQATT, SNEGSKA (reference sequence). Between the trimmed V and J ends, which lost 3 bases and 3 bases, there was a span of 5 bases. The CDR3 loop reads CSARGDTGELFF. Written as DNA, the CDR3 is TGCAGTGCTAGGGGGGACACCGGGGAGCTGTTTTTT.

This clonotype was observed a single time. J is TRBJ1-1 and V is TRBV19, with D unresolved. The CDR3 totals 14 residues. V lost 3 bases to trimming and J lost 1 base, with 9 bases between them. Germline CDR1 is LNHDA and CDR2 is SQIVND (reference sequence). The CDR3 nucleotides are TGTGCCAGTAGTATTCTGAAGGGGAACACTGAAGCTTTCTTT. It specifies CASSILKGNTEAFF.

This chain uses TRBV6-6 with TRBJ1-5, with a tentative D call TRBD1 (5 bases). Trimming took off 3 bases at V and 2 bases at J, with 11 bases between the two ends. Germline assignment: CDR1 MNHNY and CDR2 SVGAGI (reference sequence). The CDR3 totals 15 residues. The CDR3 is CASSYDGGGNQPQHF. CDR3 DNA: TGTGCCAGCAGTTATGATGGGGGTGGCAATCAGCCCCAGCATTTT.